These 21 T cell receptor beta chains were all obtained from the same sample, sequenced in a study of vaccination and CD4 T cells after COVID-19. Treatment defined: roughly 11-day PBMC culture with coronavirus spike peptide pools or control peptides (ViraFEST assay). Their target antigens are unknown. Once obtained from cultured CD4+ T cells, the DNA was sequenced using the Oncomine TCR Beta short-read assay. TCRdb re-derived calls from the PCR reads in MiXCR, one entry per CDR3 protein. There are more than 9,500 distinct CDR3 sequences in the sample; 53% occur only once, and 28% lies in the top ten. Sample: CD4+ T cells from blood, cultured in vitro. Receptors were obtained from a human donor who had recovered from COVID-19.

This clonotype was observed a few times. The chain links TRBV19 to TRBJ1-2; D not certain. Trimming removed 3 bases from V and 4 bases from J, with 9 bases in between. The germline V gene encodes CDR1 LNHDA and CDR2 SQIVND (reference sequence). This CDR3 has 13 amino acids. This chain's CDR3 is CASSIDPFYGYTF. In DNA form, the CDR3 reads TGTGCCAGTAGTATCGATCCTTTCTATGGCTACACCTTC.

The chain uses TRBV7-2 and TRBJ2-7, with D possibly matching TRBD2 (5 bases). Germline V gene data show CDR1 as SGHTA and CDR2 as FQGNSA. The V end was cut by 2 bases, the J end by 6 bases, with 17 bases between. The CDR3 covers 15 residues. The CDR3 DNA follows: TGTGCCAGCAGCTTATCCGAAGGGTCGAGCGGCGAGCAGTACTTC. It is translated as CASSLSEGSSGEQYF.

This clonotype has more than one count but fewer than ten. The gene calls are TRBV7-8 and TRBJ1-5, with TRBD1 matching over 8 bases. V lost 4 bases, J lost 4 bases, and 3 bases stayed unmatched. Germline V gene data show CDR1 as SGHVS and CDR2 as FQNEAQ. The length of the CDR3 is 14 residues. Here the CDR3 reads CASSSQGGNQPQHF. Written as DNA, the CDR3 is TGTGCCAGCAGCTCACAGGGGGGTAATCAGCCCCAGCATTTT.

The rearrangement joins TRBV27 to TRBJ2-5; D gene uncertain. Germline V gene lookup returns CDR1 MNHEY and CDR2 SMNVEV (reference sequence). Trimming stripped 7 bases from V and 3 bases from J, with 21 bases between. This CDR3 is built from 16 residues. CDR3 loop: CASNHHARDPKETQYF. CDR3 DNA: TGTGCCAGCAACCACCACGCCAGAGACCCCAAAGAGACCCAGTACTTC.

The chain uses TRBV6-2 or TRBV6-3 and TRBJ2-1; 8 positions match TRBD2. V dropped 7 bases and J dropped 2; count of bases not matched to a gene: 4. Germline values: CDR1 MNHEY, CDR2 SVGEGT. The CDR3 totals 14 residues. DNA of the CDR3: TGTGCCAGCAACGGACTAGCACCCTACAATGAGCAGTTCTTC. Translating it yields CASNGLAPYNEQFF.

In its sample, this clonotype was seen a few times. The rearrangement uses TRBV10-1 and TRBJ2-2; D gene uncertain. V lost 7 bases, J lost 1 base, and 7 bases lay in between. Germline V gives CDR1 WNHNN, CDR2 SYGVQD (reference sequence). The CDR3 has 13 residues. Here the CDR3 reads CASNRQNTGELFF. CDR3 bases: TGCGCCAGCAATAGACAGAACACCGGGGAGCTGTTTTTT.

The chain recombines TRBV6-1 with TRBJ2-3, with TRBD1 as a possible D gene (5 bases). The CDR3 contains 13 residues. Trimming removed 3 bases at V and 5 bases at J, with 9 bases between. The germline CDR1 and CDR2 sequences are MNHNS and SASEGT. DNA for the CDR3: TGTGCCAGCAGTGAGGGGCGTGGAGATACGCAGTATTTT. It codes for CASSEGRGDTQYF.

This chain joins TRBV5-1 and TRBJ2-5, with a tentative D call TRBD1 (6 bases). This CDR3 has 13 residues. V was shortened by 3 bases and J by 4 bases, with 10 bases between the two germline ends. The germline V gene has CDR1 SGHRS and CDR2 YFSETQ. The CDR3 DNA is TGCGCCAGCAGCTCACAGGGTAGAGAGACCCAGTACTTC. Translation gives CASSSQGRETQYF. Together with reference TRBV5-1 and TRBJ2-5, the CDR3 gives the full variable domain: KAGVTQTPRYLIKTRGQQVTLSCSPISGHRSVSWYQQTPGQGLQFLFEYFSETQRNKGNFPGRFSGRQFSNSRSEMNVSTLELGDSALYLCASSSQGRETQYFGPGTRLLVL.

This clonotype occurred a few times. The CDR3: CASSLTSAQDTQYF. The DNA of the CDR3 is TGTGCCAGCAGCTTAACTAGCGCGCAGGATACGCAGTATTTT. The chain uses TRBV7-2 and TRBJ2-3; 7 nucleotides match TRBD2. The CDR3 is 14 residues long. The germline CDR1 and CDR2 sequences are SGHTA and FQGNSA. V shed 2 bases, J shed 6 bases, and the junction held 5 bases outside the gene matches.

This sequence joins TRBV11-2 and TRBJ2-5, with D tentatively TRBD2 (6 bases). Germline V gives CDR1 SGHAT, CDR2 FQNNGV. Trimming took off 6 bases at V and 5 bases at J, with 22 bases between the two ends. The CDR3 is 16 amino acids. CDR3 loop: CASRGTGHLRTETQYF. The DNA for the CDR3 is TGTGCCAGCAGGGGGACTGGGCACCTTCGAACTGAGACCCAGTACTTC.

The J gene is TRBJ2-5, the V gene TRBV29-1, with TRBD2 matching over 9 bases. The length of the CDR3 is 15 residues. CDR1 and CDR2 from the germline V gene are SQVTM and ANQGSEA. Trimming at V came to 5 bases and at J to 2 bases, leaving 9 bases not matched to a gene. In DNA form, the CDR3 reads TGCAGCGTTACCGGGACTAGCAACCCACAAGAGACCCAGTACTTC. Translated: CSVTGTSNPQETQYF.

V gene TRBV6-1 combines with J gene TRBJ2-3, with TRBD2 matching 13 bases. This CDR3 has 16 amino acids. V shed 4 bases, J shed 1 base, and the junction held 2 bases outside the gene matches. CDR1 MNHNS and CDR2 SASEGT come from the germline V gene. The CDR3 region has the DNA TGTGCCAGCAGTGGACTAGCGGGAGGCGGCACAGATACGCAGTATTTT. This translates into CASSGLAGGGTDTQYF.

This rearrangement joins TRBV30 to TRBJ2-3, with TRBD2 matching 12 bases. The germline gives CDR1 GTSNPN, CDR2 SVGIG (reference sequence). J lost 3 bases, V lost 7 bases, and 5 bases had no gene match. The CDR3 spans 14 residues. CDR3 region: CASSLAGGTDTQYF. CDR3 sequence (DNA): TGTGCCTCATCACTAGCGGGAGGAACAGATACGCAGTATTTT. The full variable domain, with the rest looked up from reference TRBV30 and TRBJ2-3, is SQTIHQWPATLVQPVGSPLSLECTVEGTSNPNLYWYRQAAGRGLQLLFYSVGIGQISSEVPQNLSASRPQDRQFILSSKKLLLSDSGFYLCASSLAGGTDTQYFGPGTRLTVL.

The chain couples TRBV20-1 to TRBJ1-2; the match to TRBD1 covers 8 bases. This CDR3 region has 11 residues. V trimming: 3 bases; J trimming: 8 bases; junction bases outside the gene matches: 2. CDR1 and CDR2 from the germline V gene are DFQATT and SNEGSKA (reference sequence). The CDR3 DNA sequence: TGCAGTGCTAGGACAGGGGACGGCTACACCTTC. It encodes CSARTGDGYTF.

J is TRBJ2-5 and V is TRBV21-1; the table assigns TRBD1, which was not confirmed against the DNA. TRBV21-1 is a pseudogene locus. This CDR3 is 14 amino acids long. DNA for the CDR3: TGTGCCAGCAGCGTTGGGCAGGGGGTGGAGACCCAGTACTTC. As protein: CASSVGQGVETQYF.

V is TRBV20-1 and J is TRBJ1-1; 7 bases map to TRBD1. Germline-derived CDR1 and CDR2 are DFQATT and SNEGSKA (reference sequence). Trimming cost V 7 bases and J 4 bases; bases outside gene matches: 6. The CDR3 covers 12 residues. CDR3 amino acids: CSGGGDFTEAFF. CDR3 bases: TGCAGTGGAGGGGGCGATTTCACTGAAGCTTTCTTT.

V gene TRBV9 combines with J gene TRBJ2-3; tentatively, D is TRBD2 (6 bases). Deletions cut 1 base from V and 0 bases from J, with 9 bases between. This CDR3 is 15 amino acids long. Germline V gene lookup returns CDR1 SGDLS and CDR2 YYNGEE. This chain's CDR3 is CASSVLATSTDTQYF. DNA of the CDR3: TGTGCCAGCAGCGTACTAGCGACTAGCACAGATACGCAGTATTTT.

The rearrangement links TRBV6-5 to TRBJ1-1; TRBD1 matches at 8 bases. Germline lookup yields CDR1 MNHEY and CDR2 SVGAGI. Unmatched junction bases numbered 6, after V lost 4 bases and J lost 5 bases. The CDR3 consists of 14 residues. Here the CDR3 reads CASSSPGGRTEAFF. The DNA of the CDR3 is TGTGCCAGCAGTTCCCCAGGGGGCCGGACTGAAGCTTTCTTT.

The chain is built from TRBV19 and TRBJ1-2; D is ambiguous. CDR3 length: 13 residues. V gave up 10 bases and J gave up 2 bases, with 14 bases separating them. The germline V gene has CDR1 LNHDA and CDR2 SQIVND (reference sequence). The CDR3 loop reads CATSEGTNYGYTF. CDR3 DNA sequence: TGTGCCACCTCGGAGGGAACAAACTATGGCTACACCTTC. Full variable domain (remainder filled in from reference TRBV19 and TRBJ1-2): DGGITQSPKYLFRKEGQNVTLSCEQNLNHDAMYWYRQDPGQGLRLIYYSQIVNDFQKGDIAEGYSVSREKKESFPLTVTSAQKNPTAFYLCATSEGTNYGYTFGSGTRLTVV.

The rearrangement uses TRBV6-1 and TRBJ2-5; TRBD2 agrees at 8 bases. This CDR3 has 17 amino acids. The V segment lost 4 bases and the J segment 4 bases; nucleotides outside the gene matches: 14. Germline-derived CDR1 and CDR2 are MNHNS and SASEGT. The CDR3: CASSGRGGLGRGETQYF. CDR3 in DNA: TGTGCCAGCAGTGGGAGGGGGGGACTAGGAAGGGGAGAGACCCAGTACTTC.

The chain combines TRBV11-3 with TRBJ2-2, with D possibly matching TRBD1 (5 bases). CDR1 is SGHNT and CDR2 is YENEEA in the germline V gene. V was cut by 1 base and J by 2 bases, with 11 bases left in between. This CDR3 region has 16 residues. The CDR3 here is CASSLGGDSNTGELFF. DNA of the CDR3: TGTGCCAGCAGCTTAGGCGGAGACAGCAACACCGGGGAGCTGTTTTTT.